This T cell receptor beta chain appears in the sequencing data of a study of beta chain features in type 1 diabetes (dated by TCRdb to the late 2010s). Broadly, across the study: Patients and healthy donors did not differ in mean age, gender distribution, total cell number or subset yield. A total of approximately 100 million sorted cells were examined across all samples, and the number of cells per subset was strongly correlated with RNA yield. The study compared TCRB repertoires of sorted circulating CD4+ T cell subsets between recently diagnosed type 1 diabetes patients and matched healthy donors. Regulatory and stem cell-like memory subsets were obtained from only 8 patients and about eight healthy donors, while naive and central memory subsets were obtained from all 30 or so donors. Findings and caveats that apply to the study as a whole: Because cDNA was sequenced instead of genomic DNA, activated cells with high expression could be over-represented, although the groups did not differ in activation or CD3 levels. Because the HLA sub-analyses included only small numbers of individuals, any influence of HLA type on TCRB rearrangement was left unresolved. PCR might favor shorter templates, but patient and control samples were amplified and corrected together, so any skew would affect both groups equally. At VDJ recombination sites, patients with type 1 diabetes made fewer insertions and deleted more nucleotides, a pattern implying thymic rearrangement abnormalities. Type 1 diabetes patients showed a moderate but significant shortening of TCRB CDR3 length in all four CD4+ subsets. Naive, central memory and regulatory TCRB repertoires appeared to be more similar among patients than among healthy donors.

The entire amount of isolated RNA was reverse transcribed using the High Capacity cDNA Reverse Transcription Kit, so the sequenced TCRB transcripts were expressed ones. Deep immunoSEQ sequencing was applied to naive, central memory and regulatory T cell samples, giving an average of about 3.7 million total reads per sample. Sorted cells were lysed in RLT buffer and RNA was extracted with DNase-treated RNeasy Micro or Mini kits, depending on cell number. Each cell subset was processed on its own to prevent cross-contamination, while patient and healthy donor samples were processed together. The immunoSEQ multiplex PCR was used to amplify TCRB sequences from cDNA, generating 87-bp fragments that spanned the CDR3 region. Amplicons were sequenced on the Illumina HiSeq platform. From the authors' description of their analysis: PCR bias was corrected computationally using synthetic template baselines, and reads within Hamming distance 2 were collapsed, with unmergeable singletons discarded. Reads were aligned to IMGT to assign V, D and J genes, CDR3 length, and insertions or deletions at six rearrangement sites. Clonotype counts were normalized to sorted cell number within each subset before computing true diversity and Gini coefficients with the tcR R package. Repertoire sharing was quantified using the overlap coefficient calculated on TCRB nucleotide sequences. Out-of-frame TCRB sequences from naive cells were analyzed to stand in for the pre-selection repertoire. The clones in this table, taken by TCRdb from immuneACCESS, are in-frame only. Not every clone is retained; where verified, under half of the shortfall comes from an unresolved V gene, and the cause of the rest is unknown. V, J and clone size derive from that table, while D and trimming were established from the DNA sequence. In this sample the table shows more than 250,000 clones, about 20% of which occur a single time. The top ten clones comprise 0.028% of the sample.

This clone was detected a few times. This receptor's antigen is unknown. No per-base quality is available; no much larger clone lies one base away. A single peripheral blood draw of approximately 120 mL on average was collected from each donor into heparinised tubes. Using a panel that included CD45RO, CCR7, CD25, CD127, CD95 and CD27, naive, central memory, regulatory and stem cell-like memory CD4+ T cells were sorted on a BD FACSAria II. All sorted populations exceeded 98% purity. PBMCs were isolated right away by Lymphoprep density gradient centrifugation and were stained directly, without culture. So that batch effects would be minimized, each experiment stained and sorted samples in pairs, pairing one healthy donor with one patient. According to the germline V gene (reference sequence), CDR1 reads GTSNPN and CDR2 reads SVGIG. V is cut back by 5 bases and J by 9 bases, with 15 bases in the junction unmatched. The CDR3 starts with the cysteine, ends with the phenylalanine, and has 14 residues. The only DNA kept is the CDR3, 42 bases in frame from the first base.

This TCR came from a woman between 40 and 50 years old with type 1 diabetes. Input material: naive CD4+ T cells from blood. Taken with the paper, the label for cell subset or site translates to: true naive CD4+ T cells. The rearrangement joined TRBV30 to TRBJ2-7, and 8 junctional nucleotides match TRBD2. The encoded CDR3 is CAWGLAPMLFGQYF. The DNA sequence is as follows: TGTGCCTGGGGACTAGCCCCAATGTTGTTCGGGCAGTACTTC.